The 7 T cell receptor beta chains below all came from one sample that was sequenced in a study of T-cell reconstitution after alpha-beta-depleted transplantation in children. TCRbeta library construction was performed incorporating unique molecular identifiers. TCRdb passed the PCR reads through MiXCR, listing each CDR3 protein once. The sample contains approximately 1,000,000 distinct CDR3 sequences, 25% to 35% of which appear only once. The source material was PBMCs, mostly from graft donor cells, sampled 360 days after TCRalphabeta/CD19-depleted stem cell transplant. All receptors come from a boy less than two years old who had a stem cell transplant for SCID, so the T cells may come from the graft donor.

This clonotype occurred a few times. The V call is TRBV29-1, the J call TRBJ2-3; D is unclear. With 2 bases removed from V and 2 bases from J, the gap between germline ends came to 8 bases. The CDR3 length is 13 residues. Per germline, CDR1 SQVTM and CDR2 ANQGSEA. The CDR3 coding sequence is TGCAGCGTTGAAACCGGGTCCACAGATACGCAGTATTTT. Translating it yields CSVETGSTDTQYF.

This chain joins TRBV10-3 and TRBJ1-5; no definite D call. Germline assignment: CDR1 ENHRY and CDR2 SYGVKD. The CDR3 is 17 residues long. V was trimmed by 2 bases and J by 9 bases, leaving 23 bases between them. The chain's CDR3 is CAISETLEKGYSRPQHF. As DNA, the CDR3 is TGTGCCATCAGTGAGACACTGGAAAAGGGCTACAGTCGGCCCCAGCATTTT.

This clonotype came up a few times. The V and J genes are TRBV20-1 and TRBJ1-4; D not resolved. Germline CDR1 reads DFQATT; CDR2 reads SNEGSKA (reference sequence). With 0 bases removed from V and 7 bases from J, the gap between germline ends came to 15 bases. The CDR3 is 15 residues long. The DNA for the CDR3 is TGCAGTGCTAGAGATCCCTGGTTCGCTGCTGAAAAACTGTTTTTT. This translates into CSARDPWFAAEKLFF.

In this sample, this clonotype turned up a few times. CDR3 bases: TGTGCCAGCAGCCAGGGGCTGAGTGGCACAGATACGCAGTATTTT. This gives the protein CASSQGLSGTDTQYF. The chain employs TRBV4-2 and TRBJ2-3; a weak D match, TRBD1 (5 bases). Germline V CDR1 and CDR2: LGHNA, YNFKEQ. V lost 3 bases and J lost 1, with 11 bases in between. The CDR3 is 15 amino acids.

The V gene is TRBV29-1, the J gene TRBJ2-1; tentatively, D is TRBD1 or TRBD2 (6 bases each). Looked up from germline, CDR1 is SQVTM and CDR2 is ANQGSEA. The V end was cut by 2 bases, the J end by 5 bases, with 16 bases between. CDR3 length: 15 amino acids. The CDR3 sequence: CSVEKARGRNNEQFF. The CDR3 DNA reads TGCAGCGTTGAAAAGGCGAGGGGGAGGAACAATGAGCAGTTCTTC.

V and J are TRBV4-2 and TRBJ2-3; D uncertain. CDR1 is LGHNA, CDR2 YNFKEQ, per germline. The CDR3 has 14 amino acids. V lost 3 bases and J lost 0, with 7 bases in between. The CDR3 protein is CASSQIFSTDTQYF. Here the CDR3 DNA reads TGTGCCAGCAGCCAGATTTTTAGCACAGATACGCAGTATTTT.

The chain couples TRBV27 to TRBJ2-7; 8 bases align to TRBD1. CDR3 size: 14 residues. Germline assignment: CDR1 MNHEY and CDR2 SMNVEV (reference sequence). The trim removed 8 bases at V and 4 bases at J, leaving 10 bases unmatched. CDR3 bases: TGTGCCAGCTCCTCTCAGGGGGCATGGTACGAGCAGTACTTC. As protein: CASSSQGAWYEQYF.